The sequence of this T cell receptor beta chain was determined in a study of low-dose radiotherapy and immunotherapy resistance in tumors. Overall study: For four cycles from cycle 1 day 1, patients took 300 mg oral aspirin daily.

The germline CDR1 and CDR2 sequences are DFQATT and SNEGSKA (reference sequence). V shed 3 bases and J shed 2 bases, with 16 bases lying between them. This CDR3 spans 15 amino acids. Primers targeting TRAV and TRBV primed first-strand cDNA, covering alpha and beta chains. TCRs were put through approximately 21 PCR cycles of amplification with Phusion. A constant-region primer and the V-primer adapter served as the primer pair. One entry per CDR3 protein, called by TCRdb with MiXCR from the reads. The data show approximately 91,000 distinct CDR3 sequences, 20% to 25% seen once. This clonotype was recorded many times. Documented time point: after trial treatment. The treatment here: LDRT plus nivolumab, ipilimumab, low-dose cyclophosphamide and aspirin (RACIN trial).

The sequence came from a female donor with ovarian cancer. The rearrangement joins TRBV20-1 to TRBJ2-5; D possibly uses TRBD1 or TRBD2 (5 bases each). Sequenced here: PBMCs, sampled after low-dose radiotherapy plus immunotherapy. The CDR3 loop is CSASPPRGRQETQYF. The CDR3 nucleotides are TGCAGTGCTAGCCCTCCTAGGGGACGGCAAGAGACCCAGTACTTC.